The 21 T cell receptor beta chains listed next were all sequenced from one sample in a study of T cells in Graves' hyperthyroidism and ophthalmopathy. Amplified TCR beta CDR3 regions came from RNA transcripts. The HTBI set primed first-round TCR CDR3 RT-PCR. TCRdb re-called the multiplex PCR reads through MiXCR, storing one row per CDR3 protein. This sample has a few hundred thousand distinct CDR3 sequences, with less than 20% found just once. The material sequenced was blood. These receptors all stem from a man between 18 and 35 years old with Graves' ophthalmopathy.

In this sample, this clonotype turned up many times. This chain links TRBV6-1 with TRBJ1-1, with 9 bases lining up with TRBD1. This CDR3 contains 13 residues. Germline V gene sequence: CDR1 MNHNS, CDR2 SASEGT. With V trimmed by 11 bases and J by 5 bases, 9 bases remained unmatched. CDR3: CAGKTGGETEAFF. The CDR3 nucleotides read TGTGCCGGAAAGACAGGGGGTGAAACTGAAGCTTTCTTT.

This clonotype was seen a few times. This chain connects TRBV28 to TRBJ2-1, with a possible D match to TRBD1 (6 bases). Germline CDR1 and CDR2: MDHEN and SYDVKM. Trimming shortened V by 4 bases and J by 8 bases, and 9 bases separated the two germline ends. The CDR3 covers 12 residues. Written as DNA, the CDR3 is TGTGCCAGCAGTTCACAGGGAGATGAGCAGTTCTTC. This encodes CASSSQGDEQFF.

This clonotype was detected a few times. The chain is built from TRBV4-1 and TRBJ2-2, with D possibly being TRBD1 (6 bases). CDR3 length: 16 residues. V lost 2 bases and J lost 6, with 16 bases in between. Germline assignment: CDR1 MGHRA and CDR2 YSYEKL. The CDR3 DNA sequence: TGCGCCAGCAGCCAACCTCGGACAGCATCTTCCGGGGAGCTGTTTTTT. Protein sequence: CASSQPRTASSGELFF.

This clonotype was detected many times. The chain combines TRBV5-5 with TRBJ2-3; 9 bases map to TRBD2. CDR3 size: 16 residues. After removal of 0 bases from V and 4 bases from J, the junction contained 6 bases not matched to a gene. CDR1 is SGHKS and CDR2 is YYEKEE in the germline V gene (reference sequence). CDR3 region: CASSLGGSGGADTQYF. The CDR3 DNA reads TGTGCCAGCAGCTTGGGAGGTAGCGGGGGCGCAGATACGCAGTATTTT.

The rearrangement joins TRBV28 to TRBJ1-1, with D perhaps TRBD1 (6 bases). Trimming removed 10 bases from V and 0 bases from J, with 12 bases in between. Germline loops: CDR1 MDHEN, CDR2 SYDVKM. The CDR3 has 13 amino acids. In nucleotides, the CDR3 is TGTGCCACCCGACAGGCCATGAACACTGAAGCTTTCTTT. The encoded protein is CATRQAMNTEAFF.

There are many counts of this clonotype. The chain combines TRBV12-3 or TRBV12-4 with TRBJ1-1, with no clear D. Trimming took off 5 bases at V and 1 base at J, with 11 bases between the two ends. This CDR3 has 14 amino acids. Here the CDR3 DNA reads TGTGCCAGCAGTCAATCCGACGGGAACACTGAAGCTTTCTTT. Its protein is CASSQSDGNTEAFF.

This sequence joins TRBV15 and TRBJ1-3; TRBD1 agrees at 7 bases. With 0 bases clipped from V and 0 bases from J, the junction kept 5 bases outside the gene matches. The CDR3 has 17 residues. The germline V gene has CDR1 LNHNV and CDR2 YYDKDF (reference sequence). CDR3 in DNA: TGTGCCACCAGCAGAGAAAGGGCAGGGGGCTCTGGAAACACCATATATTTT. It translates to CATSRERAGGSGNTIYF. Combining the CDR3 with reference TRBV15 and TRBJ1-3 gives the whole variable domain DAMVIQNPRYQVTQFGKPVTLSCSQTLNHNVMYWYQQKSSQAPKLLFHYYDKDFNNEADTPDNFQSRRPNTSFCFLDIRSPGLGDTAMYLCATSRERAGGSGNTIYFGEGSWLTVV.

This clonotype was seen a handful of times. Being one base from a much bigger clone, this may be a read error. The gene calls are TRBV20-1 and TRBJ2-7; TRBD1 matches 8 bases. The CDR3 sequence is 15 residues long. Germline V lookup: CDR1 DFQATT, CDR2 SNEGSKA (reference sequence). In DNA, the CDR3 is TGCAGTGCTCGGACAGGGCCCAACCCCTCGCGTGAGCGGTACTTC. Protein product: CSARTGPNPSRERYF.

This clonotype was recorded at least ten times. The V call is TRBV11-2, the J call TRBJ2-1; D might be TRBD1 (6 bases). V lost 0 bases to trimming and J lost 8 bases, with 20 bases between them. CDR1 is SGHAT, CDR2 FQNNGV, per germline. This CDR3 is built from 17 residues. This CDR3 reads CASSLEIWGQGNDEQFF. In nucleotides, the CDR3 is TGTGCCAGCAGCTTAGAAATCTGGGGCCAGGGGAACGATGAGCAGTTCTTC. Variable domain in full (rest from reference TRBV11-2 and TRBJ2-1): EAGVAQSPRYKIIEKRQSVAFWCNPISGHATLYWYQQILGQGPKLLIQFQNNGVVDDSQLPKDRFSAERLKGVDSTLKIQPAKLEDSAVYLCASSLEIWGQGNDEQFFGPGTRLTVL.

This clonotype was recorded many times. The V and J genes are TRBV6-5 and TRBJ2-1; 7 bases line up with TRBD1. J was trimmed by 2 bases and V by 2 bases; bases with no gene match: 0. This CDR3 has 14 residues. CDR1 MNHEY and CDR2 SVGAGI come from the germline V gene. The CDR3 DNA reads as TGTGCCAGCAGTTACGGGACAGCCTACAATGAGCAGTTCTTC. This gives the protein CASSYGTAYNEQFF.

This clonotype was picked up one time. The CDR3 DNA follows: TGTGCCAGCAGCGCGGACGGACCGGATACGCAGTATTTT. Protein sequence: CASSADGPDTQYF. This sequence joins TRBV7-3 and TRBJ2-3; no definite D call. CDR1 SGHTA and CDR2 FQGTGA come from the germline V gene. The CDR3 has 13 residues. V gave up 5 bases and J gave up 6 bases, with 12 bases separating them.

The rearrangement uses TRBV7-9 and TRBJ2-3; 10 bases map to TRBD2. This CDR3 has 15 residues. The V segment lost 5 bases and the J segment 6 bases; nucleotides outside the gene matches: 8. Per the germline V gene, CDR1 is SEHNR and CDR2 is FQNEAQ (reference sequence). CDR3 in amino acids: CASSQLAGVRDTQYF. CDR3 nucleotide sequence: TGTGCCAGCAGCCAGCTAGCGGGGGTCAGGGATACGCAGTATTTT.

The chain employs TRBV25-1 and TRBJ2-6; D unclear. The CDR3 is made up of 15 amino acids. Germline V gene lookup returns CDR1 MGHDK and CDR2 SYGVNS. Trimming removed 2 bases from V and 2 bases from J, with 7 bases in between. This CDR3 reads CASSEAGAGANVLTF. In DNA form, the CDR3 reads TGTGCCAGCAGTGAAGCCGGCGCTGGGGCCAACGTCCTGACTTTC.

V gene TRBV6-9 combines with J gene TRBJ1-1, with 7 bases that match TRBD1. Per the germline V gene, CDR1 is MNHGY and CDR2 is SVAAGI. Trimming at V came to 3 bases and at J to 8 bases, leaving 9 bases not matched to a gene. This CDR3 has 14 amino acids. Here the CDR3 reads CASSYGQGGGEAFF. Written as DNA, the CDR3 is TGTGCCAGCAGTTACGGGCAGGGGGGGGGAGAAGCTTTCTTT.

This clonotype was detected ten times or more. The rearrangement uses TRBV9 and TRBJ1-3; a weak D match, TRBD1 (5 bases). This CDR3 is built from 18 residues. Germline V lookup: CDR1 SGDLS, CDR2 YYNGEE. The ends were cut back, 0 bases at V and 0 bases at J, with 16 bases in the middle. The CDR3 region has the DNA TGTGCCAGCAGCGTAGACCTACGGGACCTTTCCTCTGGAAACACCATATATTTT. This encodes CASSVDLRDLSSGNTIYF.

The chain couples TRBV6-1 to TRBJ1-1; no reliable D call. CDR3 length equals 15 residues. Germline CDR1 is MNHNS and CDR2 is SASEGT. Trimming stripped 4 bases from V and 0 bases from J, with 12 bases between. The CDR3 protein is CASSAQTDLNTEAFF. In DNA, the CDR3 is TGTGCCAGCAGTGCCCAGACCGATTTGAACACTGAAGCTTTCTTT.

The V gene is TRBV7-9, the J gene TRBJ2-1; D is undetermined. Germline V CDR1 and CDR2: SEHNR, FQNEAQ (reference sequence). CDR3 length: 13 amino acids. V gave up 3 bases and J gave up 5 bases, with 8 bases separating them. The CDR3 loop is CASSFERDNEQFF. Written as DNA, the CDR3 is TGTGCCAGCAGCTTCGAAAGGGACAATGAGCAGTTCTTC.

The rearrangement links TRBV3-1 to TRBJ2-5, with 10 bases that match TRBD2. Germline assignment: CDR1 LGHDT and CDR2 YNNKEL (reference sequence). The V gene end was trimmed by 0 bases and the J gene end by 3 bases; junction bases not matched to a gene: 7. The CDR3 consists of 17 residues. DNA of the CDR3: TGTGCCAGCAGCCAAGATCGGGTTAGCGGGGGGAAAGAGACCCAGTACTTC. This translates into CASSQDRVSGGKETQYF.

This clonotype was picked up many times. This chain uses TRBV3-1 with TRBJ1-2; 9 bases align to TRBD1. J lost 7 bases, V lost 1 base, and 13 bases had no gene match. The germline V gene has CDR1 LGHDT and CDR2 YNNKEL (reference sequence). CDR3 length: 17 amino acids. The CDR3: CASSQGVSTGGRTGYTF. CDR3 bases: TGTGCCAGCAGCCAAGGGGTATCGACAGGGGGACGCACTGGCTACACCTTC.

This clonotype was counted ten times or more. This chain joins TRBV7-8 and TRBJ2-7, with 7 bases aligning to TRBD1. Losses at the gene ends were 5 bases for V and 6 bases for J; bases not matched to a gene: 7. Germline loops: CDR1 SGHVS, CDR2 FQNEAQ. This CDR3 contains 13 residues. This CDR3 reads CASSRQGMSEQYF. The CDR3 nucleotides are TGTGCCAGCAGCCGACAGGGTATGTCCGAGCAGTACTTC.

In this sample, this clonotype turned up a few times. The V gene is TRBV7-6, the J gene TRBJ2-3, with TRBD2 as a possible D gene (7 bases). The germline V gene encodes CDR1 SGHVS and CDR2 FNYEAQ. V dropped 3 bases and J dropped 2 bases, with 15 bases sitting between them. The CDR3 is made up of 16 amino acids. CDR3 bases: TGTGCCAGCAGCTTCGCCGCGGGGGCCCTCACAGATACGCAGTATTTT. Its translation: CASSFAAGALTDTQYF. Using reference TRBV7-6 and TRBJ2-3 for the parts outside the CDR3, the full variable domain is GAGVSQSPRYKVTKRGQDVALRCDPISGHVSLYWYRQALGQGPEFLTYFNYEAQQDKSGLPNDRFSAERPEGSISTLTIQRTEQRDSAMYRCASSFAAGALTDTQYFGPGTRLTVL.